This TCR beta chain was recovered during a study of T cell repertoires in cytomegalovirus infection. Study-level points and caveats: Ex vivo responses were dominated by HLA-C-restricted CMV-specific TCR beta clonotypes.

TCRdb re-called the reads through MiXCR, storing one row per CDR3 protein. The table has some 920,000 distinct CDR3 sequences, roughly 30% seen once. Notes on this clonotype: What it recognizes is unknown.

The CDR3 has 17 amino acids. The V segment lost 4 bases and the J segment 2 bases; nucleotides outside the gene matches: 7. This clonotype was sampled from a human donor in good health (CMV status not recorded). Some clones in this sample may be carry-over from other donors' samples. The V call is TRBV12-3 or TRBV12-4, the J call TRBJ2-3; TRBD2 matches 12 bases. The sequenced sample was cultured CD8+ T cells from PBMCs, obtained from culture after CMV antigen stimulation. CDR3 sequence (DNA): TGTGCCAGCAGTTCGATCCGACTAGCGGGGGTCACAGATACGCAGTATTTT. Encoded protein: CASSSIRLAGVTDTQYF.